This TCR beta chain stems from a study of blood T cell repertoires in COVID-19. The germline CDR1 and CDR2 sequences are SGHTA and FQGTGA. This CDR3 has 13 amino acids. V was pared by 5 bases and J by 3 bases, with 10 bases between. The authors' processing: Reference gene primer amplification in the assay estimated nucleated cell counts. The data were produced by immunoSEQ multiplex PCR, yet TCRdb's version contains in-frame clones alone and is incomplete. D and trimming were read from the DNA, whereas the V and J calls and clone size are those reported in that table. Here the sample spans about 160,000 clones, around 84% being singletons.

The material sequenced was peripheral blood. The origin of this receptor is a woman of 80 years or more with acute or convalescent COVID-19. The V gene is TRBV7-3, the J gene TRBJ2-5; D may be TRBD1 (5 bases). CDR3 DNA sequence: TGTGCCAGCAGCGAATTAGGGGAAGAGACCCAGTACTTC. It is translated as CASSELGEETQYF. The complete variable domain, with remaining parts taken from reference TRBV7-3 and TRBJ2-5, reads GAGVSQTPSNKVTEKGKYVELRCDPISGHTALYWYRQSLGQGPEFLIYFQGTGAADDSGLPNDRFFAVRPEGSVSTLKIQRTERGDSAVYLCASSELGEETQYFGPGTRLLVL.